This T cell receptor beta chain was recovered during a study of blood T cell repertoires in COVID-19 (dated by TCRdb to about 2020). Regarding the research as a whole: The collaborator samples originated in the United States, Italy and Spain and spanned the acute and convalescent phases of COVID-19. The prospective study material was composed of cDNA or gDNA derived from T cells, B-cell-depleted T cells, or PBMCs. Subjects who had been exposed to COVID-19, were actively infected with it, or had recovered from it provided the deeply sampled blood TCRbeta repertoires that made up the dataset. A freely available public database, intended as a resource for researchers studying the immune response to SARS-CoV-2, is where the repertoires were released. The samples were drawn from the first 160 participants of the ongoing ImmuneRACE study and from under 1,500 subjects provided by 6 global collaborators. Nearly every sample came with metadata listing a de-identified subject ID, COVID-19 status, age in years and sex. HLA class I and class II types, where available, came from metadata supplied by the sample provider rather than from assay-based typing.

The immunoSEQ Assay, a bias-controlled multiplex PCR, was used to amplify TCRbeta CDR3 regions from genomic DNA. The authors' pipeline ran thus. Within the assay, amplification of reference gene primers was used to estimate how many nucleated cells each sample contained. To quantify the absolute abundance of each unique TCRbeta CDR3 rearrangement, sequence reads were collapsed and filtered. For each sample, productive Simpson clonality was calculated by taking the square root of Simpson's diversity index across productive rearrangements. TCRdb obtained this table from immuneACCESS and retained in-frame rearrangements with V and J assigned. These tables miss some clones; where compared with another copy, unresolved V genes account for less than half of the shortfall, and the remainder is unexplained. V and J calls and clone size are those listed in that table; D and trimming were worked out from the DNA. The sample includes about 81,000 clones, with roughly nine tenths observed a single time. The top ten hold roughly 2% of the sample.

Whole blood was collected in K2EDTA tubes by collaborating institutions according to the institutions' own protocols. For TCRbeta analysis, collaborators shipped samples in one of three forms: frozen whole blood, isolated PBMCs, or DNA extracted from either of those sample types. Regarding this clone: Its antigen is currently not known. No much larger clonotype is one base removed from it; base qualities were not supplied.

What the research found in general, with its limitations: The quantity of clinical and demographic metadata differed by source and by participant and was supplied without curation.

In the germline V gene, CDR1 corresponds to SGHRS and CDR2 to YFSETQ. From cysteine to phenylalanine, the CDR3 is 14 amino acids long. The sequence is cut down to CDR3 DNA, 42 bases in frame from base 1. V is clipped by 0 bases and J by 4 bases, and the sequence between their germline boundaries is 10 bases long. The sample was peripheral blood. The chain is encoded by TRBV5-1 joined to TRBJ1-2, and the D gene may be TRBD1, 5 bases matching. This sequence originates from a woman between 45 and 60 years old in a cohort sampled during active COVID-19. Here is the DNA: TGCGCCAGCAGCTTGGAGGCAGGGTCCTATGGCTACACCTTC. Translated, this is CASSLEAGSYGYTF. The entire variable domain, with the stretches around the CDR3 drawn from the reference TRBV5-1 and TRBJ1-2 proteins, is KAGVTQTPRYLIKTRGQQVTLSCSPISGHRSVSWYQQTPGQGLQFLFEYFSETQRNKGNFPGRFSGRQFSNSRSEMNVSTLELGDSALYLCASSLEAGSYGYTFGSGTRLTVV.